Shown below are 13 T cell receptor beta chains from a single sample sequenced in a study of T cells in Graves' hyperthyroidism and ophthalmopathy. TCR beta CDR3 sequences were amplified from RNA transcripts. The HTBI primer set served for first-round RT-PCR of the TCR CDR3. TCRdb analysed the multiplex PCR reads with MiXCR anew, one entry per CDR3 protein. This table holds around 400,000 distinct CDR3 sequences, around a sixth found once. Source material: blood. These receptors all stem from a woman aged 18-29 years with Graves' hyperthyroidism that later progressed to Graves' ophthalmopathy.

This CDR3 is CASRPIGGNEQFF. CDR3 DNA sequence: TGTGCCAGTAGGCCCATAGGGGGCAATGAGCAGTTCTTC. The chain employs TRBV19 and TRBJ2-1; weak D call: TRBD1 (6 bases). In germline, CDR1 is LNHDA, CDR2 SQIVND (reference sequence). The CDR3 runs to 13 residues. Trimming took 6 bases from V and 6 from J, leaving 12 bases between them.

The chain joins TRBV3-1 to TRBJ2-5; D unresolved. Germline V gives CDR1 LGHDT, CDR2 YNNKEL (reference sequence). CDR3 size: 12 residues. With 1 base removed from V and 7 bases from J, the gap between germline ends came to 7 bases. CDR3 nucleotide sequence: TGTGCCAGCAGCCAAGTTCGAGGGACCCAGTACTTC. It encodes CASSQVRGTQYF.

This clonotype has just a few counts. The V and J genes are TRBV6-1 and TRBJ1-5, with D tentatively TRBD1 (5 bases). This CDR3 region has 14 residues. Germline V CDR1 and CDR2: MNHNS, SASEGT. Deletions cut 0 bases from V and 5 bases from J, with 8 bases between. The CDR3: CASSEAGGYQPQHF. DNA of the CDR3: TGTGCCAGCAGTGAAGCTGGGGGGTATCAGCCCCAGCATTTT.

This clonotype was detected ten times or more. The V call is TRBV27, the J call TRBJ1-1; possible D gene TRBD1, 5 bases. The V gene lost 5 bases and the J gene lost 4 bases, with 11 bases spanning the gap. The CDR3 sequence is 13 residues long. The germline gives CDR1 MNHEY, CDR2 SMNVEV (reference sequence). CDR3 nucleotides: TGTGCCAGCAGTCGCGGGGGGGGCACTGAAGCTTTCTTT. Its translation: CASSRGGGTEAFF.

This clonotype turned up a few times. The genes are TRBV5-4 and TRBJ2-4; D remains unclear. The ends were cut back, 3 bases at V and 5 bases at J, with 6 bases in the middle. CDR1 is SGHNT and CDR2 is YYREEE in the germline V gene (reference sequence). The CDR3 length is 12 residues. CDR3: CASSSDENIQYF. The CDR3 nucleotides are TGTGCCAGCAGCTCCGACGAAAACATTCAGTACTTC.

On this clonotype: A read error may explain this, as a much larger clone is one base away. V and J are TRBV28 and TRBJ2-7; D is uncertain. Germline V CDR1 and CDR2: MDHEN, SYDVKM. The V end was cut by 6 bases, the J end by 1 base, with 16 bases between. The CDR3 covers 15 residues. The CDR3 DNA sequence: TGTGCCAGCAGCCTCATCGGAACCGATTCCTACGAGCAGTACTTC. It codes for CASSLIGTDSYEQYF.

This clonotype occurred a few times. The CDR3 spells CSAILGSDTQYF. The CDR3 DNA is TGCAGTGCTATTTTGGGGAGTGATACGCAGTATTTT. This chain uses TRBV20-1 with TRBJ2-3; weak D call: TRBD2 (5 bases). Germline CDR1 DFQATT, CDR2 SNEGSKA (reference sequence). Trimming shortened V by 4 bases and J by 6 bases, and 11 bases separated the two germline ends. This CDR3 has 12 residues.

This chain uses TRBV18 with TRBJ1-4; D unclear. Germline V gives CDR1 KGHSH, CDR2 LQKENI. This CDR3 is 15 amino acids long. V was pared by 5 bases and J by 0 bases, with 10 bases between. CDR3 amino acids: CASSTGFTTNEKLFF. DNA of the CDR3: TGTGCCAGCTCAACGGGTTTTACAACTAATGAAAAACTGTTTTTT.

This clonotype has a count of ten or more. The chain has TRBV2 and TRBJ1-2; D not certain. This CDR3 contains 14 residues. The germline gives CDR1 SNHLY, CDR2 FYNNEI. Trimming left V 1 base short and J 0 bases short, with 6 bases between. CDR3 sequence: CASSEVRTNYGYTF. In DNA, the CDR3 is TGTGCCAGCAGTGAAGTAAGAACTAACTATGGCTACACCTTC.

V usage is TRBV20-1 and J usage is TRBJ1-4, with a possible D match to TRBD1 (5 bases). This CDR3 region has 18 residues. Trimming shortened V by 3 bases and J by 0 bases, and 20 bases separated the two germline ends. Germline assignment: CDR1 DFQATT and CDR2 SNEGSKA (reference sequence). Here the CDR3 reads CSASWGGVSLSTNEKLFF. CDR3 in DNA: TGCAGTGCTAGCTGGGGGGGAGTTTCACTTTCAACTAATGAAAAACTGTTTTTT.

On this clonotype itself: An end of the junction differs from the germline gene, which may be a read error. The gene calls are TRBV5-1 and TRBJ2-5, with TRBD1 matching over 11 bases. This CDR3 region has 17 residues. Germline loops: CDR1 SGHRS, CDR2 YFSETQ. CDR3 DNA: TGTGCCAGCAGCGCACCAGGACAGGGGGCTGAAGAAGAGACCCAGTACTTC. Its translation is CASSAPGQGAEEETQYF.

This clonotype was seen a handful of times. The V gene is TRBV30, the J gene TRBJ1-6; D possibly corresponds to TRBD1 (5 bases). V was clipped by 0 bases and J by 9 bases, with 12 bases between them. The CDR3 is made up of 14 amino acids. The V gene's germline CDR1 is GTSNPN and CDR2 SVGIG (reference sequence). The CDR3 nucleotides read TGTGCCTGGAGTGTCGGGGCGGGGTTTTCACCCCTCCACTTT. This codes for CAWSVGAGFSPLHF.

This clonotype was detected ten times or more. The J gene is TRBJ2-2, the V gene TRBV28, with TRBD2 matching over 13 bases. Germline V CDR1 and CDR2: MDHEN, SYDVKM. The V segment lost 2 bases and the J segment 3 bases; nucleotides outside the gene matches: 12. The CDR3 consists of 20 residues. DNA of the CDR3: TGTGCCAGCAGTTTAGATCTTGGACTAGCGGGAGTGAAGGACACCGGGGAGCTGTTTTTT. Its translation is CASSLDLGLAGVKDTGELFF.